This TCR beta chain was sequenced for a study of cytomegalovirus exposure and HLA in healthy donors. PCR involved 60 Vbeta and 13 Jbeta primers. Only in-frame clones appear in the TCRdb table, and some are missing; sequencing was by immunoSEQ multiplex PCR. The data show over 65,000 clones, about 75% seen once. The V gene lost 5 bases and the J gene lost 3 bases, with 14 bases spanning the gap. CDR3 size: 14 residues. Germline V lookup: CDR1 LNHDA, CDR2 SQIVND (reference sequence). V is TRBV19 and J is TRBJ2-7; maybe TRBD1 (6 bases). The receptor comes from a man aged 40-55 years in good health and CMV-seronegative. Sequencing was carried out using PBMCs. The CDR3 sequence is CASSPRGGDYEQYF. The CDR3 region has the DNA TGTGCCAGTAGTCCAAGAGGGGGAGACTACGAGCAGTACTTC.